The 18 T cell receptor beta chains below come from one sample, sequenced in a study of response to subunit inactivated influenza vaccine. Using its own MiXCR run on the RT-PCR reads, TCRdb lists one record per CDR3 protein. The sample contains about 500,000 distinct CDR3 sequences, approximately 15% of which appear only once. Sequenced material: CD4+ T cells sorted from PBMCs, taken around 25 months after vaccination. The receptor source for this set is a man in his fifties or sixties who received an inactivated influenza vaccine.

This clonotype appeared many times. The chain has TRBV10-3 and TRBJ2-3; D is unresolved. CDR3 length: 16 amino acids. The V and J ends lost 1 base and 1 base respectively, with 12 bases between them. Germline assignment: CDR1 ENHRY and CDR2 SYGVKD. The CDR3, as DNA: TGTGCCATCAGTGAGTATCTGTCTAGGGGCACAGATACGCAGTATTTT. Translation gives CAISEYLSRGTDTQYF.

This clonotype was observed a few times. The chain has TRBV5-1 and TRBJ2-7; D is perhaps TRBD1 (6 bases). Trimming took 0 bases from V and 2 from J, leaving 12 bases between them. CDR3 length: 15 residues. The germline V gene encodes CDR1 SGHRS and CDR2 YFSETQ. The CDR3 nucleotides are TGCGCCAGCAGCTTGGTAGTAGGACAGACCTACGAGCAGTACTTC. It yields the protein CASSLVVGQTYEQYF.

The CDR3 DNA reads as TGTGCCAGCAGCTTACTAGAAGAGCAGTTCTTC. The encoded protein is CASSLLEEQFF. The chain uses TRBV7-2 and TRBJ2-1, with D uncertain. V lost 2 bases and J 10 bases, leaving 6 bases between the germline ends. CDR1 SGHTA and CDR2 FQGNSA come from the germline V gene. The CDR3 totals 11 residues.

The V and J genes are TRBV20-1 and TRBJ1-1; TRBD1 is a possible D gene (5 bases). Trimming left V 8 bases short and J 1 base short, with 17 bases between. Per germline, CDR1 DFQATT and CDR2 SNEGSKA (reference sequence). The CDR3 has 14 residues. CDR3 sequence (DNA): TGCAGTATAGCTACGGGGACGGCGAACACTGAAGCTTTCTTT. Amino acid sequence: CSIATGTANTEAFF.

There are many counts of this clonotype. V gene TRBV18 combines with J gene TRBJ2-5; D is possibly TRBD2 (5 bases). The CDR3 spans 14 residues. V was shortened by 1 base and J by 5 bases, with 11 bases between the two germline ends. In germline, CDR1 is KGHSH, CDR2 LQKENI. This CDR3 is CASSPLLAGETQYF. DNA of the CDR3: TGTGCCAGCTCACCACTGCTAGCCGGGGAGACCCAGTACTTC. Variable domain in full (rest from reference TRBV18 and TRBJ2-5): NAGVMQNPRHLVRRRGQEARLRCSPMKGHSHVYWYRQLPEEGLKFMVYLQKENIIDESGMPKERFSAEFPKEGPSILRIQQVVRGDSAAYFCASSPLLAGETQYFGPGTRLLVL.

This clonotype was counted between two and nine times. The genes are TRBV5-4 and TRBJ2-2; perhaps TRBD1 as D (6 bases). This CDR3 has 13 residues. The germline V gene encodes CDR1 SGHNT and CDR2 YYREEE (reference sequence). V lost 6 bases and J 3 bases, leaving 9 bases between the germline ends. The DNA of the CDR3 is TGTGCCAGCAATTACAGGGACACCGGGGAGCTGTTTTTT. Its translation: CASNYRDTGELFF. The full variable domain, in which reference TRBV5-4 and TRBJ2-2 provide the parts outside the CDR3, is ETGVTQSPTHLIKTRGQQVTLRCSSQSGHNTVSWYQQALGQGPQFIFQYYREEENGRGNFPPRFSGLQFPNYSSELNVNALELDDSALYLCASNYRDTGELFFGEGSRLTVL.

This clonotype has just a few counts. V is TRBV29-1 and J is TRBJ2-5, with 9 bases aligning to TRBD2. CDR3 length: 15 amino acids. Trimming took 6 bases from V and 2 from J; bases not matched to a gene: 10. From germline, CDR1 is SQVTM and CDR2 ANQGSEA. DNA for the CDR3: TGCAGCGTGGGGATGGGTAGCGGGGGTCAAGAGACCCAGTACTTC. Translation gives CSVGMGSGGQETQYF. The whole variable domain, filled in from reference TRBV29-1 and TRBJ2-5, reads SAVISQKPSRDICQRGTSLTIQCQVDSQVTMMFWYRQQPGQSLTLIATANQGSEATYESGFVIDKFPISRPNLTFSTLTVSNMSPEDSSIYLCSVGMGSGGQETQYFGPGTRLLVL.

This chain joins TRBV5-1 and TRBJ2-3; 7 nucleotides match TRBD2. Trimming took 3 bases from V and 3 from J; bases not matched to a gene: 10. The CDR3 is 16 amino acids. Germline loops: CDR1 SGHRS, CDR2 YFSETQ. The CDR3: CASSWGSGVVTDTQYF. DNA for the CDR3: TGCGCCAGCAGCTGGGGGAGCGGGGTAGTAACAGATACGCAGTATTTT.

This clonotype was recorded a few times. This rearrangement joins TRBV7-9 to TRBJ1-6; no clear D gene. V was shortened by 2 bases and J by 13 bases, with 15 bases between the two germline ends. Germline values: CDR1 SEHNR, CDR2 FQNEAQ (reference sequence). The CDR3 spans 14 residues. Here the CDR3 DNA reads TGTGCCAGCAGCTTAATGGGCCTCGGGTCCCCCCTCCACTTT. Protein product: CASSLMGLGSPLHF.

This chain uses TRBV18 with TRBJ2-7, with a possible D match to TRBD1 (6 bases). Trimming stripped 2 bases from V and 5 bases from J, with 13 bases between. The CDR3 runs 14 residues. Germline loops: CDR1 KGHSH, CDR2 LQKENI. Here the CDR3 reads CASSPDAQGNEQYF. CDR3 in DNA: TGTGCCAGCTCACCAGATGCCCAGGGGAACGAGCAGTACTTC.

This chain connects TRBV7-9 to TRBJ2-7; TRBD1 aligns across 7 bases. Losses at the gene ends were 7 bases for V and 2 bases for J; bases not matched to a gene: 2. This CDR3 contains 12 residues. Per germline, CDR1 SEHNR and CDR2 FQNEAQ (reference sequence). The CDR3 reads CASTQGAYEQYF. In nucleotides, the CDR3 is TGTGCCAGCACCCAGGGGGCCTACGAGCAGTACTTC.

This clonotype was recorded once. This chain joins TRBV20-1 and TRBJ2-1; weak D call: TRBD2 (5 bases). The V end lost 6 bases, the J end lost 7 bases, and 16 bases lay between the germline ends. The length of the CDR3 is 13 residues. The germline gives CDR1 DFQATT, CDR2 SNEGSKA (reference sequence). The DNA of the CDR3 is TGCAGTGCCAGATTAACAGCGGCGAATGAGCAGTTCTTC. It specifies CSARLTAANEQFF.

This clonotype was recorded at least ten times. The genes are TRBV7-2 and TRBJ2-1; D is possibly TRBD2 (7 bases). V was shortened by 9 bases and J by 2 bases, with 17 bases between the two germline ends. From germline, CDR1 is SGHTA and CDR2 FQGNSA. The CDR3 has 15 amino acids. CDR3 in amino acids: CASCEGGLPYNEQFF. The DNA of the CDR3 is TGTGCCAGTTGTGAGGGGGGACTACCCTACAATGAGCAGTTCTTC. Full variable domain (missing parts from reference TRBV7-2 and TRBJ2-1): GAGVSQSPSNKVTEKGKDVELRCDPISGHTALYWYRQSLGQGLEFLIYFQGNSAPDKSGLPSDRFSAERTGGSVSTLTIQRTQQEDSAVYLCASCEGGLPYNEQFFGPGTRLTVL.

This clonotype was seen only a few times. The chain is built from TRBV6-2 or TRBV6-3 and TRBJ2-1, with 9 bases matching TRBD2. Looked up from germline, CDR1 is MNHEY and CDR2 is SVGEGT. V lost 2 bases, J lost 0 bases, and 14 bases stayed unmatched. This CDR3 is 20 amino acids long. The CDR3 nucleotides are TGTGCCAGCAGTTACGGACTAGCGCCAACCACGTCACTCTCCTACAATGAGCAGTTCTTC. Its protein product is CASSYGLAPTTSLSYNEQFF.

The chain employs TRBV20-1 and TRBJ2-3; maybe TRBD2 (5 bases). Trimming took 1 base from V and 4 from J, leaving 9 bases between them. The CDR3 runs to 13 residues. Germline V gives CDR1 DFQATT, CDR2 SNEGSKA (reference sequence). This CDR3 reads CSARVLAADTQYF. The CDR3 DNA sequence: TGCAGTGCTAGAGTTCTAGCAGCAGATACGCAGTATTTT.

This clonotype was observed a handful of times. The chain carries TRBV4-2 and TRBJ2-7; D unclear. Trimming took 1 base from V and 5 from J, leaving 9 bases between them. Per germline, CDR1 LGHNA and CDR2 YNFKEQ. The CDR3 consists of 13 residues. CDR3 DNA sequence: TGTGCCAGCAGCCAAGCAGTAGGGCACGAGCAGTACTTC. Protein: CASSQAVGHEQYF.

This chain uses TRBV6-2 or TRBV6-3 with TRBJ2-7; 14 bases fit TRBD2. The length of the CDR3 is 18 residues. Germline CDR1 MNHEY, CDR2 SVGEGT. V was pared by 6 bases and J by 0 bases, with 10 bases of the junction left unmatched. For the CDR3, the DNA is TGTGCCAGCAGCTCCGGACTAGCGGGGGGTAGGAGCTCCTACGAGCAGTACTTC. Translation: CASSSGLAGGRSSYEQYF.

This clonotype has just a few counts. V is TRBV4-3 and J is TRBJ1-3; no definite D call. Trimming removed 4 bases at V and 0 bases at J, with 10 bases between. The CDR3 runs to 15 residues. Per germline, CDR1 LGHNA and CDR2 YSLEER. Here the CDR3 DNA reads TGCGCCAGCAGCCGAGATACAAACTCTGGAAACACCATATATTTT. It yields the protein CASSRDTNSGNTIYF.